A single sample gave rise to the 24 T cell receptor beta chains below, sequenced in a study of T cell changes during pregnancy in multiple sclerosis. The method was immunoSEQ multiplex PCR; TCRdb's version includes in-frame clones alone and lacks a portion of them. The table has more than 35,000 clones, about nine tenths seen once. Material: CD4+ T cells from peripheral blood mononuclear cells, obtained in the third trimester of pregnancy. The source is a female donor in good health, enrolled as a control in a pregnancy study.

This clone was detected only once. The rearrangement uses TRBV7-3 and TRBJ2-2, with 7 bases fitting TRBD1. CDR1 and CDR2 from the germline V gene are SGHTA and FQGTGA. Losses at the gene ends were 4 bases for V and 3 bases for J; bases not matched to a gene: 8. This CDR3 is built from 16 residues. The CDR3 is CASSSFLGGDTGELFF. DNA for the CDR3: TGTGCCAGCAGCTCTTTTTTAGGGGGCGACACCGGGGAGCTGTTTTTT. The entire variable domain, with the rest obtained from reference TRBV7-3 and TRBJ2-2, is as follows: GAGVSQTPSNKVTEKGKYVELRCDPISGHTALYWYRQSLGQGPEFLIYFQGTGAADDSGLPNDRFFAVRPEGSVSTLKIQRTERGDSAVYLCASSSFLGGDTGELFFGEGSRLTVL.

This sequence joins TRBV11-2 and TRBJ2-6, with D tentatively TRBD2 (6 bases). Trimming took 1 base from V and 1 from J, leaving 8 bases between them. Per germline, CDR1 SGHAT and CDR2 FQNNGV. The CDR3 contains 16 residues. The CDR3 reads CASSLAGVSGANVLTF. In nucleotides, the CDR3 is TGTGCCAGCAGCTTAGCGGGGGTTTCTGGGGCCAACGTCCTGACTTTC.

The V gene is TRBV5-6, the J gene TRBJ1-2; no clear D gene. The CDR3 spans 14 residues. With 4 bases removed from V and 0 bases from J, the gap between germline ends came to 10 bases. Looked up from germline, CDR1 is SGHDT and CDR2 is YYEEEE. The CDR3 DNA sequence: TGTGCCAGCAGCCCGTTGACTCCTAACTATGGCTACACCTTC. Encoded protein: CASSPLTPNYGYTF.

V and J are TRBV10-3 and TRBJ2-7, with TRBD1 matching 7 bases. Trimming took 6 bases from V and 2 from J; bases not matched to a gene: 4. Per germline, CDR1 ENHRY and CDR2 SYGVKD. This CDR3 comprises 13 residues. Written as DNA, the CDR3 is TGTGCCATCAGAACAGGGGAAACCTACGAGCAGTACTTC. It yields the protein CAIRTGETYEQYF.

This sequence joins TRBV4-2 and TRBJ2-1, with a tentative D call TRBD2 (6 bases). Germline CDR1 is LGHNA and CDR2 is YNFKEQ. The CDR3 consists of 11 residues. Trimming stripped 0 bases from V and 15 bases from J, with 9 bases between. CDR3 in amino acids: CASSQDGGAFF. CDR3 DNA sequence: TGTGCCAGCAGCCAAGATGGAGGGGCGTTCTTC.

This chain uses TRBV7-3 with TRBJ1-1; D may be TRBD1 (5 bases). V lost 5 bases and J lost 2, with 9 bases in between. The CDR3 runs to 13 residues. Germline CDR1 SGHTA, CDR2 FQGTGA. The DNA for the CDR3 is TGTGCCAGCAGCGAAGGGGTAAACACTGAAGCTTTCTTT. Translated, it gives CASSEGVNTEAFF.

The rearrangement joins TRBV10-3 to TRBJ1-1; TRBD1 matches at 7 bases. The CDR3 loop spans 14 amino acids. V lost 6 bases and J lost 3; bases outside the gene matches: 7. CDR1 is ENHRY, CDR2 SYGVKD, per germline. CDR3 amino acids: CAISPGGSDTEAFF. CDR3 in DNA: TGTGCCATCAGCCCAGGGGGTTCGGACACTGAAGCTTTCTTT.

This chain joins TRBV7-2 and TRBJ1-1; D is possibly TRBD1 (5 bases). The germline gives CDR1 SGHTA, CDR2 FQGNSA. The CDR3 contains 15 residues. The V end was cut by 5 bases, the J end by 5 bases, with 18 bases between. This CDR3 is CASSPRGDRRTEAFF. Written as DNA, the CDR3 is TGTGCCAGCAGCCCACGGGGGGACCGAAGGACTGAAGCTTTCTTT.

The V and J genes are TRBV4-1 and TRBJ2-7, with TRBD2 as a possible D gene (6 bases). Per the germline V gene, CDR1 is MGHRA and CDR2 is YSYEKL. This CDR3 region has 17 residues. Trimming removed 0 bases at V and 2 bases at J, with 17 bases between. The CDR3 nucleotides read TGCGCCAGCAGCCAAGATCGAGGTGGGGGGACCCCCTACGAGCAGTACTTC. It encodes CASSQDRGGGTPYEQYF.

V and J are TRBV25-1 and TRBJ2-4, with a tentative D call TRBD2 (7 bases). V lost 1 base to trimming and J lost 4 bases, with 11 bases between them. CDR3 length: 15 amino acids. Per germline, CDR1 MGHDK and CDR2 SYGVNS. For the CDR3, the DNA is TGTGCCAGCAGTGAATTGGGGGGGGCGAAAAACATTCAGTACTTC. It translates to CASSELGGAKNIQYF.

This chain joins TRBV5-1 and TRBJ2-5, with a tentative D call TRBD1 (5 bases). The V and J ends lost 2 bases and 4 bases respectively, with 9 bases between them. Germline CDR1 reads SGHRS; CDR2 reads YFSETQ. The CDR3 length is 13 residues. The CDR3 DNA is TGCGCCAGCAGCTTCCCCCAGGGAGAGACCCAGTACTTC. The encoded protein is CASSFPQGETQYF.

The genes are TRBV4-1 and TRBJ2-7; 15 bases line up with TRBD2. The CDR3 covers 17 residues. Germline V gene lookup returns CDR1 MGHRA and CDR2 YSYEKL. J was trimmed by 2 bases and V by 2 bases; bases with no gene match: 4. The CDR3 loop is CASSQRTSGGVAYEQYF. CDR3 bases: TGCGCCAGCAGCCAACGGACTAGCGGGGGGGTTGCCTACGAGCAGTACTTC.

As for this clone: It is likely a read error, because the conserved phenylalanine at the end of the CDR3 is missing. V is TRBV29-1 and J is TRBJ1-2; the D gene is possibly TRBD1 (6 bases). Trimming cost V 1 base and J 7 bases, with 22 bases left between them. The germline gives CDR1 SQVTM, CDR2 ANQGSEA. The CDR3 extends over 16 amino acids. CDR3 nucleotides: TGCAGCGTTGAAGGTGAAGGGACACAGCGTTACGTTGGCTACACCCTC. This translates into CSVEGEGTQRYVGYTL.

The chain couples TRBV9 to TRBJ1-5; D is perhaps TRBD1 (6 bases). CDR1 SGDLS and CDR2 YYNGEE come from the germline V gene. The CDR3 contains 13 residues. Trimming took off 2 bases at V and 7 bases at J, with 10 bases between the two ends. The CDR3 here is CASSVSQGQPQHF. In DNA form, the CDR3 reads TGTGCCAGCAGCGTTTCACAGGGCCAGCCCCAGCATTTT.

This clone came up once. The V and J genes are TRBV11-2 and TRBJ2-3; 9 positions agree with TRBD1. The CDR3 covers 15 residues. Trimming at V came to 5 bases and at J to 4 bases, leaving 7 bases not matched to a gene. Germline CDR1 is SGHAT and CDR2 is FQNNGV. In DNA, the CDR3 is TGTGCCAGCAGCCCGGGACAGGGTGATGCAGATACGCAGTATTTT. It translates to CASSPGQGDADTQYF.

The chain links TRBV7-8 to TRBJ2-7; D perhaps matches TRBD1 (6 bases). There are 13 residues in the CDR3. Germline CDR1 is SGHVS and CDR2 is FQNEAQ. V was cut by 5 bases and J by 6 bases, with 14 bases left in between. The DNA of the CDR3 is TGTGCCAGCAGCCTCCAGGGGTCTGGCGAGCAGTACTTC. Its translation is CASSLQGSGEQYF.

The chain joins TRBV6-1 to TRBJ2-7, with a weak D call TRBD1 (5 bases). V lost 5 bases to trimming and J lost 0 bases, with 14 bases between them. The CDR3 loop spans 15 amino acids. Looked up from germline, CDR1 is MNHNS and CDR2 is SASEGT. CDR3 in amino acids: CASSPQGFSSYEQYF. The CDR3 bases are TGTGCCAGCAGTCCCCAGGGATTTTCCTCCTACGAGCAGTACTTC.

The J gene is TRBJ1-2, the V gene TRBV6-5; unclear D gene. The V gene lost 6 bases and the J gene lost 2 bases, with 16 bases spanning the gap. Germline V gives CDR1 MNHEY, CDR2 SVGAGI. This CDR3 is 15 amino acids long. The CDR3 spells CASSRSGNSNYGYTF. In nucleotides, the CDR3 is TGTGCCAGCAGCAGAAGCGGGAACTCCAACTATGGCTACACCTTC.

This clone appeared a few times. This chain links TRBV7-9 with TRBJ2-3; TRBD1 matches 9 bases. The germline gives CDR1 SEHNR, CDR2 FQNEAQ (reference sequence). Trimming removed 5 bases from V and 4 bases from J; junction bases left unmatched: 13. The CDR3 contains 17 residues. The DNA for the CDR3 is TGTGCCAGCAGCCCTAGAAAGACAGGGGGGGTCGCAGATACGCAGTATTTT. Its protein is CASSPRKTGGVADTQYF.

V is TRBV5-6 and J is TRBJ2-1; TRBD2 matches 9 bases. CDR3 length equals 15 residues. J gave up 7 bases and V 2 bases, and 7 bases lay outside the gene matches. Germline loops: CDR1 SGHDT, CDR2 YYEEEE. CDR3 DNA sequence: TGTGCCAGCAGCTTATATGGACTAGCGATAAATGAGCAGTTCTTC. It specifies CASSLYGLAINEQFF.

This chain links TRBV28 with TRBJ1-4; 10 bases align to TRBD1. The germline V gene has CDR1 MDHEN and CDR2 SYDVKM. Trimming took 6 bases from V and 8 from J; bases not matched to a gene: 6. The CDR3 is made up of 14 amino acids. This CDR3 reads CASRLTGGEEKLFF. The DNA of the CDR3 is TGTGCCAGCAGGCTGACAGGGGGCGAAGAAAAACTGTTTTTT.

V gene TRBV18 combines with J gene TRBJ2-3, with a weak D call TRBD2 (5 bases). V lost 6 bases to trimming and J lost 0 bases, with 7 bases between them. The CDR3 sequence is 13 residues long. CDR1 and CDR2 (germline): KGHSH, LQKENI. Written as DNA, the CDR3 is TGTGCCAGCTCGAGCGGCAGCACAGATACGCAGTATTTT. Translating it yields CASSSGSTDTQYF.

This clone has just one count. The gene calls are TRBV6-5 and TRBJ2-3, with TRBD2 matching 11 bases. Losses at the gene ends were 2 bases for V and 4 bases for J; bases not matched to a gene: 5. Germline V gene sequence: CDR1 MNHEY, CDR2 SVGAGI. CDR3 length: 16 amino acids. The DNA of the CDR3 is TGTGCCAGCAGTTACGTAGCGGGAGGGTCGGCAGATACGCAGTATTTT. Translating gives CASSYVAGGSADTQYF.

This chain connects TRBV11-2 to TRBJ2-7; D unclear. The V gene's germline CDR1 is SGHAT and CDR2 FQNNGV. The CDR3 extends over 14 amino acids. With 7 bases removed from V and 2 bases from J, the gap between germline ends came to 15 bases. This chain's CDR3 is CASKLSLVAYEQYF. In DNA, the CDR3 is TGTGCCAGCAAGTTGAGCCTGGTCGCCTACGAGCAGTACTTC.